Presented here are 14 T cell receptor beta chains from one specimen sequenced in a study of T cell responses to AZD1222 COVID-19 vaccine (dated by TCRdb to about 2021). The time point label for this specimen denotes: baseline before first vaccination. Library method: the immunoSEQ multiplex PCR assay. The table comes from immuneACCESS by way of TCRdb, which keeps in-frame sequences with V and J called. Part of the clones is missing from these tables; in studies checked, under half for an unresolved V gene and the rest for unknown reasons. The sample table contains 65,000 to 80,000 clones; only one count was recorded for about 88% of them. The top ten clonotypes cover 4.2% of the sample. The sequencing used peripheral blood, collected on day 0 of AZD1222 vaccination. The receptors derive from an adult in good health.

The chain has TRBV6-5 and TRBJ1-5; TRBD1 matches at 8 bases. V lost 6 bases to trimming and J lost 6 bases; unmatched junction nucleotides: 4. Germline V CDR1 and CDR2: MNHEY, SVGAGI. The CDR3 contains 13 residues. The CDR3 coding sequence is TGTGCCAGCAGACTCACAGGGGGTCAGCCCCAGCATTTT. Protein: CASRLTGGQPQHF.

The chain has TRBV5-1 and TRBJ2-1; D possibly corresponds to TRBD1 (5 bases). Trimming took off 3 bases at V and 4 bases at J, with 14 bases between the two ends. This CDR3 contains 15 residues. Looked up from germline, CDR1 is SGHRS and CDR2 is YFSETQ. CDR3 in amino acids: CASSSSPTEYNEQFF. CDR3 coding DNA: TGCGCCAGCAGCTCGTCCCCGACAGAGTACAATGAGCAGTTCTTC.

This chain links TRBV24-1 with TRBJ2-1; 8 bases agree with TRBD2. This CDR3 contains 17 residues. Losses at the gene ends were 5 bases for V and 3 bases for J; bases not matched to a gene: 11. Germline assignment: CDR1 KGHDR and CDR2 SFDVKD. The DNA of the CDR3 is TGTGCCACCAGTGGCCTCACGGGACTAGGGAACTACAATGAGCAGTTCTTC. Translated: CATSGLTGLGNYNEQFF.

This rearrangement joins TRBV6-5 to TRBJ1-2; TRBD1 matches at 7 bases. The germline gives CDR1 MNHEY, CDR2 SVGAGI. The CDR3 contains 14 residues. The V gene end was trimmed by 2 bases and the J gene end by 3 bases; junction bases not matched to a gene: 3. Written as DNA, the CDR3 is TGTGCCAGCAGTTACAATACAGGGGACTATGGCTACACCTTC. It yields the protein CASSYNTGDYGYTF.

Details on this clone: At the DNA level, this CDR3 is encoded by other sequences in the same sample as well. J is TRBJ1-5 and V is TRBV7-2, with 9 bases fitting TRBD1. Germline V gives CDR1 SGHTA, CDR2 FQGNSA. The ends lost 5 bases at V and 7 bases at J; junction bases unmatched: 3. CDR3 length: 13 amino acids. Here the CDR3 DNA reads TGTGCCAGCAGCCTGGACAGGGGCCAGCCCCAGCATTTT. Its translation is CASSLDRGQPQHF.

This chain connects TRBV11-2 to TRBJ1-2; possibly TRBD1 for D (5 bases). This CDR3 is built from 12 residues. V shed 0 bases and J shed 8 bases, with 7 bases lying between them. The germline V gene has CDR1 SGHAT and CDR2 FQNNGV. The CDR3 coding sequence is TGTGCCAGCAGCTTAGAAGGGGTGGGCTACACCTTC. Its translation is CASSLEGVGYTF.

This clone appeared a single time. This chain links TRBV5-1 with TRBJ2-7, with D perhaps TRBD1 or TRBD2 (5 bases each). From germline, CDR1 is SGHRS and CDR2 YFSETQ. This CDR3 contains 13 residues. The germline V and J ends were trimmed by 4 bases and 1 base, with 9 bases remaining between them. CDR3 coding DNA: TGCGCCAGCAGCGAGGGGTTTTCCTACGAGCAGTACTTC. Its protein product is CASSEGFSYEQYF.

This chain joins TRBV5-8 and TRBJ2-7, with 11 bases aligning to TRBD2. This CDR3 contains 16 residues. The ends lost 1 base at V and 3 bases at J; junction bases unmatched: 6. Germline-derived CDR1 and CDR2 are SGHTS and YDEGEE. CDR3 DNA: TGTGCCAGCAGCTTGTTGACTAGCGGGAAAGACTACGAGCAGTACTTC. It yields the protein CASSLLTSGKDYEQYF.

CDR3 coding DNA: TGTGCCAGCAGCCAAGATGCTCAGGGGTCCTCCTACGAGCAGTACTTC. Its protein is CASSQDAQGSSYEQYF. The rearrangement joins TRBV3-1 (or the pseudogene TRBV3-2) to TRBJ2-7; D might be TRBD1 (6 bases). V was clipped by 0 bases and J by 0 bases, with 12 bases between them. The CDR3 consists of 16 residues. CDR1 is LGHDT and CDR2 is YNNKEL in the germline V gene (reference sequence).

The chain employs TRBV27 and TRBJ2-7; D possibly corresponds to TRBD1 (6 bases). Germline V gene lookup returns CDR1 MNHEY and CDR2 SMNVEV (reference sequence). The CDR3 sequence is 14 residues long. The V gene lost 2 bases and the J gene lost 3 bases, with 11 bases spanning the gap. CDR3 sequence reads: CASSLGAGDYEQYF. The CDR3 DNA is TGTGCCAGCAGTTTAGGTGCAGGGGACTACGAGCAGTACTTC.

J is TRBJ1-5 and V is TRBV7-9, with D uncertain. The CDR3 is made up of 13 amino acids. The germline V and J ends were trimmed by 2 bases and 7 bases, with 9 bases remaining between them. The germline V gene encodes CDR1 SEHNR and CDR2 FQNEAQ (reference sequence). The CDR3 loop reads CASSLPGGQPQHF. CDR3 in DNA: TGTGCCAGCAGCTTACCGGGCGGGCAGCCCCAGCATTTT.

The V gene is TRBV5-1, the J gene TRBJ2-7; no clear D gene. The germline V and J ends were trimmed by 1 base and 2 bases, with 10 bases remaining between them. The CDR3 is 14 residues long. Germline V gives CDR1 SGHRS, CDR2 YFSETQ. CDR3 coding DNA: TGCGCCAGCAGCTTGACACCAGGCGCCTACGAGCAGTACTTC. As protein: CASSLTPGAYEQYF.

V gene TRBV15 combines with J gene TRBJ1-2; 7 bases match TRBD1. CDR3 size: 15 residues. Per the germline V gene, CDR1 is LNHNV and CDR2 is YYDKDF (reference sequence). V was clipped by 3 bases and J by 5 bases; unmatched bases: 9. The CDR3 reads CATSRTRQGWYGYTF. The DNA for the CDR3 is TGTGCCACCAGCAGGACTAGACAGGGATGGTATGGCTACACCTTC.

J is TRBJ2-2 and V is TRBV12-5; D gene unclear. Per germline, CDR1 LGHNT and CDR2 FRNRAP. V was pared by 1 base and J by 7 bases, with 4 bases between. The CDR3 length is 12 residues. The CDR3 coding sequence is TGTGCTAGTGGTTTGGGGATCGGGGAGCTGTTTTTT. This sequence encodes CASGLGIGELFF.